This T cell receptor (beta chain) was identified during a study of cytomegalovirus exposure and HLA in healthy donors. The ends lost 0 bases at V and 5 bases at J; junction bases unmatched: 1. This CDR3 contains 14 residues. The germline gives CDR1 SGHDN, CDR2 FVKESK. Study results and limitations: A list of more than 150 TCR beta chains associated with cytomegalovirus was given. Despite most TCR sequences being rare, some public TCRs occurred in many donors. In a later analysis, a genetic analysis reported fewer productive-TCR N-insertions in an Asian-associated ancestry cluster than the cohort average.

About this clone: No antigen is known for it.

PCR involved 60 Vbeta and 13 Jbeta primers. The table came from immunoSEQ multiplex PCR; TCRdb's copy has only in-frame clones and leaves some out. The table shows approximately 220,000 clones, with roughly four fifths occurring only once. Sequencing used PBMCs. The sequence was collected from a girl under 10 years old in good health and CMV-seronegative. The V call is TRBV14, the J call TRBJ2-3; 8 bases are shared with TRBD2. The CDR3 loop is CASSQEAGVDTQYF. CDR3 nucleotide sequence: TGTGCCAGCAGCCAAGAAGCGGGGGTAGATACGCAGTATTTT.